The subject of this entry is one T cell receptor (beta chain). These data come from a study of CD8 T cells in ankylosing spondylitis. Quantitative molecular-barcoded 5'-RACE generated the TCR beta libraries. TCRdb reprocessed the 5' RACE reads via MiXCR and lists one record per CDR3 protein. The sample includes about 250,000 distinct CDR3 sequences, about 30% of them seen just once. The TCR sequence derives from a male donor with ankylosing spondylitis or in good health (not recorded which). Sequences were obtained from blood, either unsorted or a sorted T cell fraction (not recorded which).

CDR3 sequence: CASSPQRTGGYGYTF. The CDR3 DNA follows: TGTGCCAGCAGTCCCCAGCGGACAGGGGGGTACGGCTACACCTTC. The rearrangement uses TRBV12-3 or TRBV12-4 and TRBJ1-2; the match to TRBD1 covers 10 bases. With V trimmed by 5 bases and J by 8 bases, 11 bases remained unmatched. CDR3 size: 15 residues.